This TCR beta chain was captured in a study of STAT5B mutations in CD4+ large granular lymphocyte leukemia. Looking at the study overall: Among healthy donors, a particular HLA allele went with more CDR3 'QG' motifs.

This was a survey-level run. In the original processing: Lowest detectable productive clonotype frequency was 2.59 x 10-5. The table came from immunoSEQ multiplex PCR; TCRdb's copy has only in-frame clones and leaves some out. V, J and clone size reflect that table, while D and trimming were determined from the DNA. The table has over 30,000 clones, less than 85% seen once. This clonotype originated in a human donor in good health. The specimen was CD4+ T cells from blood buffy coats.

CDR3 in DNA: TGTGCCACCACCGCGAGGGACTTAAAAAACATTCAGTACTTC. Protein: CATTARDLKNIQYF. The chain links TRBV15 to TRBJ2-4; D possibly corresponds to TRBD2 (6 bases). This CDR3 comprises 14 residues. V lost 7 bases, J lost 4 bases, and 14 bases lay in between. CDR1 is LNHNV, CDR2 YYDKDF, per germline (reference sequence).